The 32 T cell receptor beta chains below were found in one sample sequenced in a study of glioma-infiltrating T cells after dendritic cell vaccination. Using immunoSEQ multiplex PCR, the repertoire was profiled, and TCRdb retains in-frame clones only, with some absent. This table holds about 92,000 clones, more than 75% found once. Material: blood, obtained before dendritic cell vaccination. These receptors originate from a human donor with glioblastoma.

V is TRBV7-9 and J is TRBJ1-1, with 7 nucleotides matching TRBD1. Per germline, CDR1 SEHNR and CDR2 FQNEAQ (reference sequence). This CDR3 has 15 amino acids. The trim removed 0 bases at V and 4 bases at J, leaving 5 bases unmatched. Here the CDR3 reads CASSLAPTGVTEAFF. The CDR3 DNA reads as TGTGCCAGCAGCTTAGCCCCAACAGGGGTCACTGAAGCTTTCTTT. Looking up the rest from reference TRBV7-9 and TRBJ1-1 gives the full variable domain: DTGVSQNPRHKITKRGQNVTFRCDPISEHNRLYWYRQTLGQGPEFLTYFQNEAQLEKSRLLSDRFSAERPKGSFSTLEIQRTEQGDSAMYLCASSLAPTGVTEAFFGQGTRLTVV.

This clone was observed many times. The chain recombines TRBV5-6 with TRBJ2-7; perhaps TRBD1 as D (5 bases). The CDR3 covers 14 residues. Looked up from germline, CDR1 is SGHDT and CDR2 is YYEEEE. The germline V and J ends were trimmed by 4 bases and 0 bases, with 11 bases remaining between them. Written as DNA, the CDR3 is TGTGCCAGCAGCCCGGTAGGGGACTCCTACGAGCAGTACTTC. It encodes CASSPVGDSYEQYF.

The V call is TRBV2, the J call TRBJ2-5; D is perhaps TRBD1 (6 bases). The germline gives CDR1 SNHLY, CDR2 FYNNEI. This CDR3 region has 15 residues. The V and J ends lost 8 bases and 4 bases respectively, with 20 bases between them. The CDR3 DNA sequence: TGTGCCAGCTCAAGGGGAACAGGGAGTCGAGAGACCCAGTACTTC. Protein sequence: CASSRGTGSRETQYF.

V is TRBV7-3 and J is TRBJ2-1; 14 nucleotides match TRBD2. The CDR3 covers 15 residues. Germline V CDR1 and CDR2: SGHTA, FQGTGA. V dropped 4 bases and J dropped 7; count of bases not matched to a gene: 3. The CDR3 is CASSSGTSGRNEQFF. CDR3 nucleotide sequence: TGTGCCAGCAGCTCCGGGACTAGCGGGAGAAATGAGCAGTTCTTC.

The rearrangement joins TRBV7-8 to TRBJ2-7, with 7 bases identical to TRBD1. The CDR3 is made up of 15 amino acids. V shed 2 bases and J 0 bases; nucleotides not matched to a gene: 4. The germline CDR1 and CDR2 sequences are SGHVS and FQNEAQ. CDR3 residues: CASSLRQGPSYEQYF. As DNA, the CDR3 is TGTGCCAGCAGCTTACGACAGGGACCCTCCTACGAGCAGTACTTC.

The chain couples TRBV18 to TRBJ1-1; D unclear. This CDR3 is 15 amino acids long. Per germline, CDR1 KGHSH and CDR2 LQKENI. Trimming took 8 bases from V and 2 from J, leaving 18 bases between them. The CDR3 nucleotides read TGTGCCAGCACCCCCTCTGGCGGAGGAAACACTGAAGCTTTCTTT. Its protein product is CASTPSGGGNTEAFF. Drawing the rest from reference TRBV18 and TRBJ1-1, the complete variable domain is NAGVMQNPRHLVRRRGQEARLRCSPMKGHSHVYWYRQLPEEGLKFMVYLQKENIIDESGMPKERFSAEFPKEGPSILRIQQVVRGDSAAYFCASTPSGGGNTEAFFGQGTRLTVV.

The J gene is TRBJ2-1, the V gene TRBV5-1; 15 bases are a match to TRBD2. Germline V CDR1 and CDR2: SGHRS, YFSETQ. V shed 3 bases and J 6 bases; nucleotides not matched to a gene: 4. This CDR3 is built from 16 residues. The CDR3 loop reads CASSYGTSGGLNEQFF. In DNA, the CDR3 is TGCGCCAGCAGCTACGGGACTAGCGGGGGGCTCAATGAGCAGTTCTTC.

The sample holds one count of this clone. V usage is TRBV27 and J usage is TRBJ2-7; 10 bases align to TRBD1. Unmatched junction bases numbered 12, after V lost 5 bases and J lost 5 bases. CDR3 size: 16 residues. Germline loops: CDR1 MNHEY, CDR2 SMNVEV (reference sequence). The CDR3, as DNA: TGTGCCAGCAGTCCCCGCCCCCGGACAGGGGGGGACGAGCAGTACTTC. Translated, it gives CASSPRPRTGGDEQYF.

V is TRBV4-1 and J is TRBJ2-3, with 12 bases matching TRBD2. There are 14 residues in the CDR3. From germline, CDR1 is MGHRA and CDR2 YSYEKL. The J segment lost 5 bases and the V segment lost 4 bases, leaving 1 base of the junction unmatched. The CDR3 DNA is TGCGCCAGCAGCCCTAGCGGGGGGGTAGATACGCAGTATTTT. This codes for CASSPSGGVDTQYF.

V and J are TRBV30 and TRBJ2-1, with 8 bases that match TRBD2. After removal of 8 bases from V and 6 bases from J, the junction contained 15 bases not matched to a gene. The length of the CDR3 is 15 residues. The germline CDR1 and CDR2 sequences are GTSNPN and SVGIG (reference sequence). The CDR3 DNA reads TGTGCCCGGACGAAGGAAGCGGGAGAGTTCAATGAGCAGTTCTTC. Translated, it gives CARTKEAGEFNEQFF.

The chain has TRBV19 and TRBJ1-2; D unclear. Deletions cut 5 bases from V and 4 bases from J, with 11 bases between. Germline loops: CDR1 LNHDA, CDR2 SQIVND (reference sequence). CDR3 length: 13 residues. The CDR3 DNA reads TGTGCCAGTAGTGCCCAGCGAATCTATGGCTACACCTTC. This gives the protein CASSAQRIYGYTF.

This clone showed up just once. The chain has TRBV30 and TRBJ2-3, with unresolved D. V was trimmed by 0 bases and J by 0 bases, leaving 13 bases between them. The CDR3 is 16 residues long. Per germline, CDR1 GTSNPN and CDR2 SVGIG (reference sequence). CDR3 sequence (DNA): TGTGCCTGGAGTGTACGCCCCGCGACTAGCACAGATACGCAGTATTTT. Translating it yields CAWSVRPATSTDTQYF.

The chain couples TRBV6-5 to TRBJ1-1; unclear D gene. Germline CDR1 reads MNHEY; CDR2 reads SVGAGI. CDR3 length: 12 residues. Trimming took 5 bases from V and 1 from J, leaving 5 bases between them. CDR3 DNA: TGTGCCAGCAGTACATCGAACACTGAAGCTTTCTTT. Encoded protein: CASSTSNTEAFF.

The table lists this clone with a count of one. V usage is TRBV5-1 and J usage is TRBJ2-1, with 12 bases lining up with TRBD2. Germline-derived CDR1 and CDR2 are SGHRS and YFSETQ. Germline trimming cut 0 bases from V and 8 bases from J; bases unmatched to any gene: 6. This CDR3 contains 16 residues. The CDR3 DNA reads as TGCGCCAGCAGCTTGGGTCTAGCGGGGGGGCAGGATGAGCAGTTCTTC. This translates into CASSLGLAGGQDEQFF.

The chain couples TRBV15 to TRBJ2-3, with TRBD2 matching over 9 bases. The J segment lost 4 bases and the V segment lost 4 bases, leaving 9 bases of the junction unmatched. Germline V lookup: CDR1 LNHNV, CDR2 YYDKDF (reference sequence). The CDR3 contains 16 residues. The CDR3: CATSTEIAGVADTQYF. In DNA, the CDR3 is TGTGCCACCAGCACCGAAATAGCGGGAGTAGCAGATACGCAGTATTTT.

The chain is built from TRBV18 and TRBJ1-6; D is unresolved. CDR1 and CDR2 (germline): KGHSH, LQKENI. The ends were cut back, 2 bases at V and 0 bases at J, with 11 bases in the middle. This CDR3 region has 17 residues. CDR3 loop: CASSPGARGSYNSPLHF. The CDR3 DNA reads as TGTGCCAGCTCACCAGGCGCGAGAGGCTCCTATAATTCACCCCTCCACTTT.

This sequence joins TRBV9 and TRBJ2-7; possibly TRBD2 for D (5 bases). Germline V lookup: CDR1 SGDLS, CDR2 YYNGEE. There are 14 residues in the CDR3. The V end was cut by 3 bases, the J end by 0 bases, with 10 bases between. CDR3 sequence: CASSGLGSSYEQYF. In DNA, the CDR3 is TGTGCCAGCAGCGGACTGGGGAGCTCCTACGAGCAGTACTTC.

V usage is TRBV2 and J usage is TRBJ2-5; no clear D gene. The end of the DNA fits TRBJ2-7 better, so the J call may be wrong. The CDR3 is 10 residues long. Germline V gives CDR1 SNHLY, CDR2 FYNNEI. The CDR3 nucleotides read TGTGCCAGCAGCGAGTACGAGCAGTACTTC. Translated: CASSEYEQYF.

The CDR3 reads CASSSSRVMNTEAFF. DNA of the CDR3: TGTGCCAGCAGTTCCTCCAGGGTGATGAACACTGAAGCTTTCTTT. The V gene is TRBV28, the J gene TRBJ1-1, with D perhaps TRBD1 (5 bases). This CDR3 contains 15 residues. V lost 4 bases to trimming and J lost 0 bases, with 12 bases between them. Looked up from germline, CDR1 is MDHEN and CDR2 is SYDVKM.

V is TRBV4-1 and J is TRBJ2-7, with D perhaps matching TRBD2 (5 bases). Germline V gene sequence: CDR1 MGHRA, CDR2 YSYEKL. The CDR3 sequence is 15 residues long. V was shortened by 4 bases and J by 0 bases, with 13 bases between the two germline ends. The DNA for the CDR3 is TGCGCCAGCAGCCCAGGACTCTTGAGCTCCTACGAGCAGTACTTC. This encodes CASSPGLLSSYEQYF.

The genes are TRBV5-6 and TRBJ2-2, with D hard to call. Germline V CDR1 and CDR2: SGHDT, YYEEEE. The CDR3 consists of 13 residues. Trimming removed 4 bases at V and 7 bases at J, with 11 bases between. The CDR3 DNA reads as TGTGCCAGCAGCGTTCGGCCGGGCGGGGAGCTGTTTTTT. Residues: CASSVRPGGELFF. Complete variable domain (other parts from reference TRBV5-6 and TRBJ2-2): DAGVTQSPTHLIKTRGQQVTLRCSPKSGHDTVSWYQQALGQGPQFIFQYYEEEERQRGNFPDRFSGHQFPNYSSELNVNALLLGDSALYLCASSVRPGGELFFGEGSRLTVL.

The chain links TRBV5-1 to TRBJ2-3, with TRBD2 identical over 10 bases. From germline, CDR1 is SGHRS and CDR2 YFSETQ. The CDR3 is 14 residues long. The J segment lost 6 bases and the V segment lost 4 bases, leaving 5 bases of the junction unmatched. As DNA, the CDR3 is TGCGCCAGCAGCGTGGAGCGGGAGGGGGATACGCAGTATTTT. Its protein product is CASSVEREGDTQYF.

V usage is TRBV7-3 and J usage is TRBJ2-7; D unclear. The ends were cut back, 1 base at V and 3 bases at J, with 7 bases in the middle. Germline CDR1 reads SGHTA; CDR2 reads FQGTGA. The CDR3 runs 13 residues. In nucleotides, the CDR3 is TGTGCCAGCAGCTTAAGACTGGGCTACGAGCAGTACTTC. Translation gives CASSLRLGYEQYF.

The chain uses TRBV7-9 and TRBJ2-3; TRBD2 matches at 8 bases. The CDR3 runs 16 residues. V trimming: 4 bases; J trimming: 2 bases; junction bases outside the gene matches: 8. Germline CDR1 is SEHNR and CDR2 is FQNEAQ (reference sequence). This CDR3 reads CASSSLGGGTTDTQYF. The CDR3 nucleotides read TGTGCCAGCAGCTCCCTCGGGGGGGGGACCACAGATACGCAGTATTTT.

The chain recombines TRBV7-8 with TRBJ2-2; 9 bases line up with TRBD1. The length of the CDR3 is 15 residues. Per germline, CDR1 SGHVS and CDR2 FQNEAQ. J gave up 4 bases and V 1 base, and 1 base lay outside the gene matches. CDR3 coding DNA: TGTGCCAGCAGCTTAGGGACAGGGGTCACCGGGGAGCTGTTTTTT. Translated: CASSLGTGVTGELFF.

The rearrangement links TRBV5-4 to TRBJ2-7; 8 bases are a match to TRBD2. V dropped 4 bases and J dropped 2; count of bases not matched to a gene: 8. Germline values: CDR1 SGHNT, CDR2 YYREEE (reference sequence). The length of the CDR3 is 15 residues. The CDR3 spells CASSDGGAGTYEQYF. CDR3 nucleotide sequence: TGTGCCAGCAGCGACGGGGGGGCTGGTACCTACGAGCAGTACTTC.

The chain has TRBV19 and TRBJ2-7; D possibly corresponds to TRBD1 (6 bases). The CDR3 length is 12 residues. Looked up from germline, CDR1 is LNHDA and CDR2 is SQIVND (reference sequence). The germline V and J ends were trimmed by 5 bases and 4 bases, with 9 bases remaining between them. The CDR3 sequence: CASSQTGYEQYF. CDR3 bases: TGTGCCAGTAGTCAAACAGGGTACGAGCAGTACTTC.

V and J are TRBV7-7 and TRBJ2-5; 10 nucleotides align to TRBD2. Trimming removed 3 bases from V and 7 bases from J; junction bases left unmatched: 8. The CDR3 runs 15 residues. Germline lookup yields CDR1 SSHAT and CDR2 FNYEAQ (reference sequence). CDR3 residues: CASSFLAGEKGTQYF. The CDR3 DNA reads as TGTGCCAGCAGCTTTCTAGCGGGGGAAAAGGGGACCCAGTACTTC.

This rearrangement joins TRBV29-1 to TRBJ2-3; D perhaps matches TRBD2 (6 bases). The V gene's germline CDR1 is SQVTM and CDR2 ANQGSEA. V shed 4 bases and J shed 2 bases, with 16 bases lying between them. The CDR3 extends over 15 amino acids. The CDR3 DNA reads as TGCAGCGTTGTCCCCAAGGACTACCCCACAGATACGCAGTATTTT. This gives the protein CSVVPKDYPTDTQYF.

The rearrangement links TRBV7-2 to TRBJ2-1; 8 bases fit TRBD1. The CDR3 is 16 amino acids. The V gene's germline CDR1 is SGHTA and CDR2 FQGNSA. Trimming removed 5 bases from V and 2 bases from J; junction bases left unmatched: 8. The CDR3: CASSLPGQAPYNEQFF. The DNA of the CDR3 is TGTGCCAGCAGCCTACCGGGACAGGCACCCTACAATGAGCAGTTCTTC.

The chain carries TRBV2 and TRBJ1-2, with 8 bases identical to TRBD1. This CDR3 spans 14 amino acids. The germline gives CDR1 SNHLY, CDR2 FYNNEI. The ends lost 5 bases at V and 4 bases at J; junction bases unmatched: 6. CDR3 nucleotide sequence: TGTGCCAGCAGTCGAGGACAGGGAACCTATGGCTACACCTTC. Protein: CASSRGQGTYGYTF.

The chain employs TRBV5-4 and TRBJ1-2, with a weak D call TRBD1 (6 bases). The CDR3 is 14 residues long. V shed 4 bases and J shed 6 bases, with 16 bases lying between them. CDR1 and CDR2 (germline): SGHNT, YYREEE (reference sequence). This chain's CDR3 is CASSTWTDADGYTF. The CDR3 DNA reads TGTGCCAGCAGCACCTGGACAGACGCCGATGGCTACACCTTC.